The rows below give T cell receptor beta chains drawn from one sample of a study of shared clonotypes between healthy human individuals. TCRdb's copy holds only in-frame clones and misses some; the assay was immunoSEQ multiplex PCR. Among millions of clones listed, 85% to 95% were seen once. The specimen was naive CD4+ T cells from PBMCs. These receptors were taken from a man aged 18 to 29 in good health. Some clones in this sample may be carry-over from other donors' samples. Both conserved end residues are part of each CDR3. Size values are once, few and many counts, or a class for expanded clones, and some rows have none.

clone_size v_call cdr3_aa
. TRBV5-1 CASSWGIAYNEQFF
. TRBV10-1 CASSEGAYNEQFF
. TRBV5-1 CASSLTLAGSYNEQFF
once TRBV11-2 CASSLPGPTDTQYF
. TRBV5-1 CASSLGDRQDTQYF
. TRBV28 CASRKTFRGYEQYF
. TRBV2 CASSGSGQPQHF
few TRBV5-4 CASSLGTGDEQYF
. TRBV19 CASRMTSGSTDTQYF
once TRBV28 CASSLRLTGLSGRHLEQYF
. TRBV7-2 CASSFSDRGNEQFF
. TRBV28 CASSYPHGYYGYTF
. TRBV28 CASSPGGEGVDTQYF
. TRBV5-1 CASSSDSSYNSPLHF
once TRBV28 CASSDRAPNYGYTF
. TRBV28 CASSLHFRWTGTGSGSGNEQYF
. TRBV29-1 CSVGGQGRDQPQHF
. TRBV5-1 CASSFGAQETQYF
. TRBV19 CASTPPGDGGEQYF
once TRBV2 CASSVDRGGHEQYF
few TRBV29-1 CSVGALGTEAFF
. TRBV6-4 CASSRLPNQPQHF
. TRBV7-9 CASSLWVGSVPYEQYF
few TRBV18 CASSPQGAESQPQHF
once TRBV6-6 CASSSPGQVNTEAFF
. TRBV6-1 CASNLNRGLTGEQYF
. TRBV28 CASMQGRYEQYF
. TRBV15 CATSYWDRNTDTQYF
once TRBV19 CASSGTAGLNQPQHF
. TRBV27 CASSFGWGSGNTIYF
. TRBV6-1 CASSENRQYNEQFF
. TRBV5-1 CASSLVRVGNEQFF
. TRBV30 CAWSLGLELTGELFF
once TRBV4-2 CASSLRADNDYSNQPQHF
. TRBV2 CASSSGQGFAYEQYF
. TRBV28 CASSPLDEAFF
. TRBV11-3 CASSLTRQPYNEQFF
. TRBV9 CASSVALGAEAFF
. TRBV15 CATSRDQNAGLWAFF
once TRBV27 CASSLSRGAGGLETQYF
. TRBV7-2 CASCLGTSGRNEQFF
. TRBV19 CASVGGVTYEQYF
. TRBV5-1 CASSLPGQATYEQYF
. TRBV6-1 CASSEVNTEAFF
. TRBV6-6 CASTNREPRYGYTF
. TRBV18 CASSPAFGQGLPGASLRDTEAFF
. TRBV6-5 CASTQTGTDTQYF
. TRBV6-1 CASSSGLRTGGGYTF
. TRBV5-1 CASSLFGGSSYEQYF
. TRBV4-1 CASSQVWGPSTNEKLFF
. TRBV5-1 CASSLVGQGAVEAFF
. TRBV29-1 CSVAGDPNQPQHF
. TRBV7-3 CASSLTNTASYKQYF
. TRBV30 CAWSAGTGPEKLFF
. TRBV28 CASSSLALPSNEQFF
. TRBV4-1 CASSRIQTGNGRTDTQYF